A single sample is the source of the 9 T cell receptor beta chains below, sequenced in a study of shared clonotypes between healthy human individuals (dated by TCRdb to 2018 to 2020). Library construction relied on the immunoSEQ multiplex PCR assay. TCRdb retrieved this table from immuneACCESS and kept in-frame rearrangements only. Not all clones are present; in checked studies, unresolved V genes account for under half, and no reason is known for the remainder. This sample lists roughly 2.4 million clones; 90% to 96% were detected once. Around 0.13% of the sample goes to the ten largest clones. Input material: naive CD4+ T cells sorted from blood. The cell subset or site label corresponds to: CD45RA+ positively selected. Receptors were obtained from a man younger than 35 in good health.

On this clone: At the DNA level, this CDR3 is encoded by other sequences in the same sample as well. The gene calls are TRBV10-3 and TRBJ2-3; TRBD2 matches 15 bases. The V and J ends lost 6 bases and 2 bases, in that order; junction bases with no gene match: 6. This CDR3 is 17 amino acids long. Germline CDR1 and CDR2: ENHRY and SYGVKD. The CDR3 coding sequence is TGTGCCATCAGGCCTGGACTAGCGGGGGGGACCACAGATACGCAGTATTTT. Its translation: CAIRPGLAGGTTDTQYF.

The CDR3 DNA reads as TGTGCCAGCAGCACAGACCGGGCGGCAAATAGGGGGTACGAGCAGTACTTC. This gives the protein CASSTDRAANRGYEQYF. The chain is built from TRBV11-2 and TRBJ2-7; a possible D gene is TRBD1 (6 bases). Germline V gene sequence: CDR1 SGHAT, CDR2 FQNNGV. This CDR3 region has 17 residues. Trimming removed 5 bases at V and 4 bases at J, with 24 bases between.

The chain employs TRBV28 and TRBJ2-7, with D tentatively TRBD1 (7 bases). Germline V gene lookup returns CDR1 MDHEN and CDR2 SYDVKM. Trimming removed 8 bases from V and 2 bases from J, with 16 bases in between. The CDR3 sequence is 14 residues long. The CDR3 here is CASLRQGGAYEQYF. The CDR3 nucleotides read TGTGCCAGCTTACGGCAGGGGGGAGCCTACGAGCAGTACTTC.

This chain connects TRBV2 to TRBJ2-4; 9 bases are shared with TRBD1. Germline CDR1 is SNHLY and CDR2 is FYNNEI. V trimming: 6 bases; J trimming: 7 bases; junction bases outside the gene matches: 7. CDR3 length: 14 residues. In nucleotides, the CDR3 is TGTGCCAGCAGGGGACAGGGTTTGGGCAACATTCAGTACTTC. This encodes CASRGQGLGNIQYF.

V is TRBV15 and J is TRBJ2-7; 8 bases fit TRBD1. From germline, CDR1 is LNHNV and CDR2 YYDKDF (reference sequence). The CDR3 spans 20 residues. Unmatched junction bases numbered 19, after V lost 3 bases and J lost 0 bases. This CDR3 reads CATSRTRDRPTPLSSYEQYF. As DNA, the CDR3 is TGTGCCACCAGCAGGACCCGGGACAGGCCGACTCCACTCAGCTCCTACGAGCAGTACTTC.

This clone was seen only once. This rearrangement joins TRBV10-1 to TRBJ2-7; D gene uncertain. The germline V gene has CDR1 WNHNN and CDR2 SYGVQD (reference sequence). Between the trimmed V and J ends, which lost 7 bases and 3 bases, there was a span of 22 bases. This CDR3 contains 16 residues. CDR3: CASILTSRRNLYEQYF. CDR3 coding DNA: TGCGCCAGCATACTAACAAGTAGAAGGAATCTCTACGAGCAGTACTTC.

This clone was counted a single time. This chain joins TRBV7-9 and TRBJ1-4; weak D call: TRBD1 (6 bases). The V end was cut by 5 bases, the J end by 4 bases, with 17 bases between. There are 16 residues in the CDR3. Looked up from germline, CDR1 is SEHNR and CDR2 is FQNEAQ (reference sequence). CDR3 sequence (DNA): TGTGCCAGCAGCCCGAACTCAGGGGCGCATAATGAAAAACTGTTTTTT. This sequence encodes CASSPNSGAHNEKLFF.

In this sample, this clone turned up once. The same CDR3 also results from other DNA sequences found in this sample. The V and J genes are TRBV19 and TRBJ2-7; 9 bases are a match to TRBD1. This CDR3 contains 13 residues. The trim removed 6 bases at V and 3 bases at J, leaving 3 bases unmatched. Germline values: CDR1 LNHDA, CDR2 SQIVND (reference sequence). DNA for the CDR3: TGTGCCAGTAGCCGGACAGGGGACTACGAGCAGTACTTC. Its translation is CASSRTGDYEQYF.

This chain links TRBV7-9 with TRBJ1-1; D call uncertain. Trimming removed 2 bases at V and 6 bases at J, with 13 bases between. Germline values: CDR1 SEHNR, CDR2 FQNEAQ (reference sequence). The CDR3 has 14 residues. In nucleotides, the CDR3 is TGTGCCAGCAGCTTACAGCCACATCGTCCTGAAGCTTTCTTT. Protein product: CASSLQPHRPEAFF.